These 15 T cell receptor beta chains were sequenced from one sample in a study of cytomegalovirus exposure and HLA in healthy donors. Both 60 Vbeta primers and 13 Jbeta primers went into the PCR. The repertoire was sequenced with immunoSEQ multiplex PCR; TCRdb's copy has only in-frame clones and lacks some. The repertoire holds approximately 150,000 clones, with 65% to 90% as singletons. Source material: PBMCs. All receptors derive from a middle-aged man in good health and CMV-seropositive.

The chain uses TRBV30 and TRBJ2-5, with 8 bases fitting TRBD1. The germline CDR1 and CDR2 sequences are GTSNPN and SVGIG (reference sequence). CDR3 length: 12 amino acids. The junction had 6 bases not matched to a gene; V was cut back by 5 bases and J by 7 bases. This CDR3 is CAWGTGGGTQYF. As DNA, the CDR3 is TGTGCCTGGGGAACAGGGGGTGGGACCCAGTACTTC.

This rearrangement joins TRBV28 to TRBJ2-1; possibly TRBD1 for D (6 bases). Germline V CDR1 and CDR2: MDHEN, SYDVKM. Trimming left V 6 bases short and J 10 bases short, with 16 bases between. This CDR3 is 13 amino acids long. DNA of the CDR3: TGTGCCAGCAGATTCTACAGGGTTAGGGAGCAGTTCTTC. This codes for CASRFYRVREQFF.

The DNA for the CDR3 is TGTGCCACCAGCAGAGAGGGCGAGGGTCGGGTCACTGAAGCTTTCTTT. It is translated as CATSREGEGRVTEAFF. This chain connects TRBV15 to TRBJ1-1, with unresolved D. V lost 0 bases and J lost 4, with 15 bases in between. Germline V gene sequence: CDR1 LNHNV, CDR2 YYDKDF (reference sequence). The CDR3 covers 16 residues.

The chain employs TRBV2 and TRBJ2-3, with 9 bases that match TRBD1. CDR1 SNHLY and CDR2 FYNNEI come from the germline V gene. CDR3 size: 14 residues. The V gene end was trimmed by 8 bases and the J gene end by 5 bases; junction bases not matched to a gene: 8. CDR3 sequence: CASGDRVALDTQYF. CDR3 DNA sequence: TGTGCCAGCGGGGACAGGGTTGCGTTAGATACGCAGTATTTT.

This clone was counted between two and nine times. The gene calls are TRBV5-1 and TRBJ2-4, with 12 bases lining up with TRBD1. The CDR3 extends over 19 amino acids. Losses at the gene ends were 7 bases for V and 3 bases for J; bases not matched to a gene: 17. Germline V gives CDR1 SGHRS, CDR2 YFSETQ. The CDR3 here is CASQSSRDRGQVGKNIQYF. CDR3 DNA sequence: TGCGCCAGCCAGTCCAGCCGGGACAGGGGGCAGGTGGGCAAAAACATTCAGTACTTC.

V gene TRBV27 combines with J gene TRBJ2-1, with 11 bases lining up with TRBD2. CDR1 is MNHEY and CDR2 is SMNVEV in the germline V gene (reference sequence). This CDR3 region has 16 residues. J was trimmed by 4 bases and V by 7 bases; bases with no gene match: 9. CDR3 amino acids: CASIFTGTSGYNEQFF. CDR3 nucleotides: TGTGCCAGCATTTTTACCGGGACTAGCGGATACAATGAGCAGTTCTTC.

The CDR3 loop reads CASSLVGVNTGELFF. In DNA form, the CDR3 reads TGTGCCAGCAGCTTAGTAGGGGTGAACACCGGGGAGCTGTTTTTT. The chain links TRBV7-2 to TRBJ2-2; TRBD1 is a possible D gene (5 bases). Trimming cost V 1 base and J 1 base, with 7 bases left between them. Germline V CDR1 and CDR2: SGHTA, FQGNSA. CDR3 length: 15 residues.

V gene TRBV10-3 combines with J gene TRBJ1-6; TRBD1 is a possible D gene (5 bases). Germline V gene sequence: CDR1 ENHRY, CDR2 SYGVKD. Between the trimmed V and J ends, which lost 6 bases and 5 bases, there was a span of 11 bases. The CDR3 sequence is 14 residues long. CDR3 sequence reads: CAIRGLDNNSPLHF. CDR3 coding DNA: TGTGCCATCAGGGGACTGGATAATAATTCACCCCTCCACTTT.

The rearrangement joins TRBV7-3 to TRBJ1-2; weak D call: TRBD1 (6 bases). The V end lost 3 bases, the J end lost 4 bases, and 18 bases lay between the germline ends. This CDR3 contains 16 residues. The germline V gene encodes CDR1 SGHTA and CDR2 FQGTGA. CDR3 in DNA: TGTGCCAGCAGCTTGGGCAGGGGAGGGACTAGCTATGGCTACACCTTC. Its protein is CASSLGRGGTSYGYTF. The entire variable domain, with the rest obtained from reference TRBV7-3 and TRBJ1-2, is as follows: GAGVSQTPSNKVTEKGKYVELRCDPISGHTALYWYRQSLGQGPEFLIYFQGTGAADDSGLPNDRFFAVRPEGSVSTLKIQRTERGDSAVYLCASSLGRGGTSYGYTFGSGTRLTVV.

The CDR3 loop reads CAWSRAAEQYF. For the CDR3, the DNA is TGTGCCTGGAGCCGCGCCGCCGAGCAGTACTTC. The chain is built from TRBV30 and TRBJ2-7, with no clear D. The CDR3 has 11 amino acids. CDR1 is GTSNPN, CDR2 SVGIG, per germline (reference sequence). V dropped 3 bases and J dropped 6 bases, with 9 bases sitting between them. The whole variable domain, remainder taken from reference TRBV30 and TRBJ2-7, is SQTIHQWPATLVQPVGSPLSLECTVEGTSNPNLYWYRQAAGRGLQLLFYSVGIGQISSEVPQNLSASRPQDRQFILSSKKLLLSDSGFYLCAWSRAAEQYFGPGTRLTVT.

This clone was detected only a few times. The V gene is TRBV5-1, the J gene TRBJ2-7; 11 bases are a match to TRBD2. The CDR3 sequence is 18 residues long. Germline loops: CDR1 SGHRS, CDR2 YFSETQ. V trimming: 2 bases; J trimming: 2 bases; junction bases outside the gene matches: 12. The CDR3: CASSLSQISGRGTYEQYF. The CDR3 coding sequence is TGCGCCAGCAGCTTATCCCAAATTAGCGGGAGGGGCACCTACGAGCAGTACTTC. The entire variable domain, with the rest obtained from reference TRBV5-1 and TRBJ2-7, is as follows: KAGVTQTPRYLIKTRGQQVTLSCSPISGHRSVSWYQQTPGQGLQFLFEYFSETQRNKGNFPGRFSGRQFSNSRSEMNVSTLELGDSALYLCASSLSQISGRGTYEQYFGPGTRLTVT.

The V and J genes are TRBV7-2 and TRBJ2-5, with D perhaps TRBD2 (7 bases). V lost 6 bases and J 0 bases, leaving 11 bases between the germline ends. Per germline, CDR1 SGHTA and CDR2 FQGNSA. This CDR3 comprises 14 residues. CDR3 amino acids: CASRGGRNQETQYF. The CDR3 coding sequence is TGTGCCAGCAGGGGGGGGCGGAACCAAGAGACCCAGTACTTC.

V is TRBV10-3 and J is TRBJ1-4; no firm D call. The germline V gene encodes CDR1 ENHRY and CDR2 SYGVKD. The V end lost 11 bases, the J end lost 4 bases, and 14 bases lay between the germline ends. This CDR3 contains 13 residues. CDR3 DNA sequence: TGTGCCTCCCAACGGGGTATTAATGAAAAACTGTTTTTT. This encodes CASQRGINEKLFF.

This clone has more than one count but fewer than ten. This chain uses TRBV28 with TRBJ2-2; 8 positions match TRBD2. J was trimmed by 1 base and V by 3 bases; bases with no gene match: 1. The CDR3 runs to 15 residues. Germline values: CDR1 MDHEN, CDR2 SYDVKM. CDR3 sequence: CASSFLAGNTGELFF. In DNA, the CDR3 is TGTGCCAGCAGTTTTCTAGCGGGGAACACCGGGGAGCTGTTTTTT.

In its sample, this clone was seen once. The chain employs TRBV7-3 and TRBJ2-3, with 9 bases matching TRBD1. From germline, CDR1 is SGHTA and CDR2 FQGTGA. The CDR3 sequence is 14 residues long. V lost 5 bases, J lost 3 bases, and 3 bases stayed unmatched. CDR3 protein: CASSPGQGTDTQYF. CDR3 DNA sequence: TGTGCCAGCAGCCCCGGACAGGGGACAGATACGCAGTATTTT.